Following are 14 T cell receptor beta chains from one sample sequenced in a study of regulatory T cells in long-lasting Graves disease. The sample's time point: newly diagnosed GD, antithyroid drugs for less than 3 months. PBMCs were the source of the RNA used for TCR sequencing. In building TCR beta libraries, iRepertoire HTBI primers were used together with Arm-PCR of CDR3 regions. TCRdb itself ran the multiplex PCR reads through MiXCR, one entry per CDR3 protein. The repertoire holds more than 300,000 distinct CDR3 sequences, with 15% to 20% as singletons. These same records also appear under a second study, on T cells in Graves' hyperthyroidism and ophthalmopathy.

Sample: peripheral blood mononuclear cells (PBMCs), taken at new diagnosis, from a patient treated with antithyroid drugs. Receptors were obtained from a woman in her late teens or twenties with Graves disease.

There are many counts of this clonotype. The CDR3 DNA reads as TGTGCCAGCAGCTTACTAGCGGGGGGACCCTACGAGCAGTACTTC. Encoded protein: CASSLLAGGPYEQYF. The chain recombines TRBV7-2 with TRBJ2-7; TRBD2 matches at 11 bases. The germline V gene encodes CDR1 SGHTA and CDR2 FQGNSA. CDR3 size: 15 residues. The ends lost 2 bases at V and 2 bases at J; junction bases unmatched: 2.

The sample holds a few counts of this clonotype. CDR3 in DNA: TGTGCCATCAGAGGCGTGGGGGGCGAGAACACTGAAGCTTTCTTT. Translating it yields CAIRGVGGENTEAFF. This sequence joins TRBV10-3 and TRBJ1-1; D perhaps matches TRBD1 (6 bases). Germline CDR1 is ENHRY and CDR2 is SYGVKD. Deletions cut 6 bases from V and 1 base from J, with 15 bases between. The CDR3 length is 15 residues.

This clonotype has at least ten counts. The rearrangement joins TRBV30 to TRBJ1-2; D not resolved. There are 14 residues in the CDR3. The germline V gene encodes CDR1 GTSNPN and CDR2 SVGIG (reference sequence). V gave up 7 bases and J gave up 4 bases, with 19 bases separating them. The CDR3 sequence: CAYTSSPAGYGYTF. In DNA form, the CDR3 reads TGTGCCTACACCTCGAGCCCCGCGGGCTATGGCTACACCTTC.

The chain is built from TRBV6-5 and TRBJ1-6; D unresolved. This CDR3 region has 15 residues. Per germline, CDR1 MNHEY and CDR2 SVGAGI. V lost 0 bases and J lost 4, with 7 bases in between. CDR3 nucleotide sequence: TGTGCCAGCAGTTACTCGTTGCCATATAATTCACCCCTCCACTTT. This translates into CASSYSLPYNSPLHF.

J is TRBJ2-6 and V is TRBV29-1; a possible D gene is TRBD1 (6 bases). CDR1 is SQVTM and CDR2 is ANQGSEA in the germline V gene. Trimming stripped 0 bases from V and 0 bases from J, with 9 bases between. This CDR3 comprises 16 residues. DNA for the CDR3: TGCAGCGTTGAAGATTGGGACAACTCTGGGGCCAACGTCCTGACTTTC. Its protein product is CSVEDWDNSGANVLTF.

This clonotype was seen ten or more times. The V gene is TRBV3-1, the J gene TRBJ2-1; D is ambiguous. Germline lookup yields CDR1 LGHDT and CDR2 YNNKEL (reference sequence). V lost 2 bases, J lost 7 bases, and 15 bases lay in between. The CDR3 loop spans 15 amino acids. CDR3 DNA sequence: TGTGCCAGCAGCCAAAGATGGACCCGGGCGAATGAGCAGTTCTTC. Amino acids: CASSQRWTRANEQFF.

This clonotype occurred a few times. This sequence joins TRBV19 and TRBJ1-5; D call uncertain. Per the germline V gene, CDR1 is LNHDA and CDR2 is SQIVND (reference sequence). V gave up 1 base and J gave up 2 bases, with 12 bases separating them. This CDR3 has 16 amino acids. CDR3 loop: CASSIALGSGNQPQHF. CDR3 nucleotides: TGTGCCAGTAGTATAGCACTGGGGTCTGGCAATCAGCCCCAGCATTTT.

The chain uses TRBV7-2 and TRBJ2-3, with D uncertain. The ends were cut back, 1 base at V and 5 bases at J, with 7 bases in the middle. The CDR3 has 13 residues. CDR1 SGHTA and CDR2 FQGNSA come from the germline V gene. The CDR3 sequence is CASSLELGDTQYF. The CDR3, as DNA: TGTGCCAGCAGCTTAGAATTAGGAGATACGCAGTATTTT.

This clonotype was seen a few times. V is TRBV29-1 and J is TRBJ2-3; D is unresolved. Trimming shortened V by 6 bases and J by 2 bases, and 3 bases separated the two germline ends. CDR3 length: 10 amino acids. CDR1 and CDR2 (germline): SQVTM, ANQGSEA. CDR3 sequence reads: CSVLTDTQYF. CDR3 DNA: TGCAGCGTCCTCACAGATACGCAGTATTTT.

This clonotype was detected ten times or more. The J gene is TRBJ1-1, the V gene TRBV28, with 7 bases matching TRBD1. The CDR3 has 16 amino acids. Germline V lookup: CDR1 MDHEN, CDR2 SYDVKM. The trim removed 6 bases at V and 3 bases at J, leaving 13 bases unmatched. DNA for the CDR3: TGTGCCAGCAGAAGTGGTAAAACAGGGGCTCACACTGAAGCTTTCTTT. It codes for CASRSGKTGAHTEAFF.

The table lists this clonotype with many counts. This sequence joins TRBV5-5 and TRBJ2-3; perhaps TRBD1 as D (5 bases). The length of the CDR3 is 14 residues. V lost 5 bases to trimming and J lost 5 bases, with 15 bases between them. Per the germline V gene, CDR1 is SGHKS and CDR2 is YYEKEE (reference sequence). CDR3 DNA: TGTGCCAGCAGACAACAGGTGACGGGAGATACGCAGTATTTT. Protein sequence: CASRQQVTGDTQYF. The complete variable domain, with remaining parts taken from reference TRBV5-5 and TRBJ2-3, reads DAGVTQSPTHLIKTRGQQVTLRCSPISGHKSVSWYQQVLGQGPQFIFQYYEKEERGRGNFPDRFSARQFPNYSSELNVNALLLGDSALYLCASRQQVTGDTQYFGPGTRLTVL.

The sample holds many counts of this clonotype. The chain employs TRBV27 and TRBJ2-7, with D tentatively TRBD2 (5 bases). This CDR3 region has 14 residues. In germline, CDR1 is MNHEY, CDR2 SMNVEV (reference sequence). V was shortened by 4 bases and J by 7 bases, with 17 bases between the two germline ends. Here the CDR3 reads CASSSGLLGGEQYF. CDR3 nucleotides: TGTGCCAGCAGTTCTGGTCTCCTTGGCGGGGAGCAGTACTTC.

This clonotype was counted between two and nine times. The chain recombines TRBV2 with TRBJ1-2; 8 bases align to TRBD1. Germline loops: CDR1 SNHLY, CDR2 FYNNEI. The ends lost 6 bases at V and 8 bases at J; junction bases unmatched: 8. The CDR3 has 13 residues. CDR3 amino acids: CASRDDRGGGYTF. For the CDR3, the DNA is TGTGCCAGCAGGGACGACAGGGGAGGAGGCTACACCTTC. Using reference TRBV2 and TRBJ1-2 for the parts outside the CDR3, the full variable domain is EPEVTQTPSHQVTQMGQEVILRCVPISNHLYFYWYRQILGQKVEFLVSFYNNEISEKSEIFDDQFSVERPDGSNFTLKIRSTKLEDSAMYFCASRDDRGGGYTFGSGTRLTVV.

This clonotype was seen at least ten times. The CDR3, as DNA: TGCAGTGCCTTCAGTGGGGAGCAGTACTTC. This encodes CSAFSGEQYF. This rearrangement joins TRBV20-1 to TRBJ2-7; D remains unclear. The CDR3 has 10 residues. The V end lost 6 bases, the J end lost 7 bases, and 10 bases lay between the germline ends. Per germline, CDR1 DFQATT and CDR2 SNEGSKA (reference sequence).